Listed here is a single T cell receptor (beta chain). Per the study methods: How many nucleated cells were present was estimated from reference gene primer amplification. Assay: immunoSEQ multiplex PCR; the TCRdb copy retains only in-frame clones and omits some. V and J calls plus clone size are reproduced from that table; the DNA served to infer D and trimming. The sample holds fewer than 300,000 clones, 85% to 90% seen once. This sample is drawn from a study of blood T cell repertoires in COVID-19. Looking at the study overall: Acute-phase and convalescent COVID-19 samples originated in the United States, Italy and Spain. PBMCs, B-cell-depleted T cells, or T cells were the source of the cDNA or gDNA that made up the material.

Germline values: CDR1 KGHDR, CDR2 SFDVKD. The V and J ends lost 4 bases and 10 bases respectively, with 16 bases between them. The CDR3 is 15 amino acids. The clonotype was recovered from a human donor in a cohort sampled during active COVID-19. The chain combines TRBV24-1 with TRBJ1-6; weak D call: TRBD1 (6 bases). The sequenced sample was peripheral blood. CDR3 amino acids: CATSDGRGPISPLHF. The CDR3 DNA sequence: TGTGCCACCAGTGACGGCAGGGGACCGATATCACCCCTCCACTTT.